A single sample is the source of the 27 T cell receptor beta chains below, sequenced in a study of cytomegalovirus exposure and HLA in healthy donors. Primers for the PCR totalled 60 Vbeta and 13 Jbeta. The repertoire was sequenced with immunoSEQ multiplex PCR; TCRdb's copy has only in-frame clones and lacks some. Seen here are about 170,000 clones, around 80% observed once, and the top ten hold 2% to 2.5%. The specimen was PBMCs. All receptors come from a woman aged 25 to 45 in good health and CMV-seropositive.

DNA for the CDR3: TGTGCCAGCAGCTTAGTCCAGGGCGTTTATTACGAGCAGTACTTC. Protein: CASSLVQGVYYEQYF. This chain links TRBV7-2 with TRBJ2-7; D possibly corresponds to TRBD1 (5 bases). Germline V CDR1 and CDR2: SGHTA, FQGNSA. The V end lost 1 base, the J end lost 4 bases, and 14 bases lay between the germline ends. The CDR3 is 15 amino acids.

J is TRBJ2-2 and V is TRBV11-2, with TRBD1 as a possible D gene (6 bases). Germline CDR1 reads SGHAT; CDR2 reads FQNNGV. V lost 4 bases, J lost 4 bases, and 10 bases lay in between. The CDR3 consists of 14 residues. CDR3 protein: CASSSYRVTGELFF. CDR3 coding DNA: TGTGCCAGCAGCTCGTACAGGGTCACCGGGGAGCTGTTTTTT.

The J gene is TRBJ2-1, the V gene TRBV5-4; a possible D gene is TRBD1 (5 bases). Germline CDR1 reads SGHNT; CDR2 reads YYREEE (reference sequence). Trimming removed 1 base from V and 0 bases from J, with 8 bases in between. This CDR3 region has 15 residues. The DNA for the CDR3 is TGTGCCAGCAGCTTGCAGGGAAGCTCCTACAATGAGCAGTTCTTC. It encodes CASSLQGSSYNEQFF.

This clone showed up just a few times. The chain is built from TRBV5-1 and TRBJ1-2; possibly TRBD1 for D (5 bases). V lost 4 bases and J 8 bases, leaving 18 bases between the germline ends. The germline CDR1 and CDR2 sequences are SGHRS and YFSETQ. The CDR3 totals 14 residues. CDR3: CASSPDLLEGGYTF. The CDR3, as DNA: TGCGCCAGCAGCCCCGACCTATTGGAGGGGGGCTACACCTTC.

The chain has TRBV15 and TRBJ1-6, with TRBD1 as a possible D gene (5 bases). The CDR3 consists of 13 residues. Trimming removed 3 bases at V and 8 bases at J, with 8 bases between. CDR1 LNHNV and CDR2 YYDKDF come from the germline V gene (reference sequence). CDR3 region: CATSSWGDSPLHF. In DNA, the CDR3 is TGTGCCACCAGCAGTTGGGGGGATTCACCCCTCCACTTT.

This chain joins TRBV2 and TRBJ2-1; 12 positions match TRBD2. J was trimmed by 9 bases and V by 0 bases; bases with no gene match: 9. Germline CDR1 is SNHLY and CDR2 is FYNNEI. This CDR3 spans 17 amino acids. CDR3 amino acids: CASSEARLAGVITEQFF. CDR3 sequence (DNA): TGTGCCAGCAGTGAAGCGCGACTAGCGGGAGTTATAACTGAGCAGTTCTTC. Supplemented by reference TRBV2 and TRBJ2-1, the full variable domain reads EPEVTQTPSHQVTQMGQEVILRCVPISNHLYFYWYRQILGQKVEFLVSFYNNEISEKSEIFDDQFSVERPDGSNFTLKIRSTKLEDSAMYFCASSEARLAGVITEQFFGPGTRLTVL.

The V and J genes are TRBV7-6 and TRBJ2-7; D perhaps matches TRBD2 (6 bases). V was pared by 1 base and J by 3 bases, with 13 bases between. In germline, CDR1 is SGHVS, CDR2 FNYEAQ. This CDR3 is built from 15 residues. CDR3 coding DNA: TGTGCCAGCAGCTTAGGGGGTAGCGGAGGCTACGAGCAGTACTTC. Protein: CASSLGGSGGYEQYF.

V gene TRBV2 combines with J gene TRBJ2-2; tentative D call: TRBD2 (6 bases). This CDR3 is 15 amino acids long. Germline CDR1 and CDR2: SNHLY and FYNNEI. V lost 0 bases to trimming and J lost 4 bases, with 9 bases between them. CDR3 sequence: CASSEAGGPTGELFF. CDR3 DNA sequence: TGTGCCAGCAGTGAAGCGGGAGGCCCCACCGGGGAGCTGTTTTTT.

In nucleotides, the CDR3 is TGTGCCAGCAGTCCATCGACAGGGGTTAATTCACCCCTCCACTTT. Its translation is CASSPSTGVNSPLHF. The chain combines TRBV28 with TRBJ1-6; 8 bases align to TRBD1. Germline trimming cut 5 bases from V and 6 bases from J; bases unmatched to any gene: 6. The germline gives CDR1 MDHEN, CDR2 SYDVKM. The CDR3 sequence is 15 residues long.

The rearrangement joins TRBV19 to TRBJ1-1; D might be TRBD1 (6 bases). CDR1 LNHDA and CDR2 SQIVND come from the germline V gene (reference sequence). The CDR3 sequence is 11 residues long. The ends were cut back, 5 bases at V and 10 bases at J, with 11 bases in the middle. CDR3 region: CASSGTGLAFF. The CDR3 coding sequence is TGTGCCAGTAGTGGAACAGGGTTAGCTTTCTTT.

DNA for the CDR3: TGTGCCAGCACCCGAAGTGGCCTTAACACTGAAGCTTTCTTT. It yields the protein CASTRSGLNTEAFF. The rearrangement uses TRBV28 and TRBJ1-1; no firm D call. Trimming shortened V by 7 bases and J by 2 bases, and 14 bases separated the two germline ends. CDR3 size: 14 residues. Germline CDR1 reads MDHEN; CDR2 reads SYDVKM. The variable domain in full, completed from reference TRBV28 and TRBJ1-1, reads DVKVTQSSRYLVKRTGEKVFLECVQDMDHENMFWYRQDPGLGLRLIYFSYDVKMKEKGDIPEGYSVSREKKERFSLILESASTNQTSMYLCASTRSGLNTEAFFGQGTRLTVV.

This chain uses TRBV6-1 with TRBJ2-6; 8 nucleotides match TRBD1. CDR1 is MNHNS, CDR2 SASEGT, per germline. After removal of 1 base from V and 2 bases from J, the junction contained 7 bases not matched to a gene. This CDR3 region has 18 residues. The CDR3, as DNA: TGTGCCAGCAGTGAAGTCGAGACAGGGGAAGCTGGGGCCAACGTCCTGACTTTC. It codes for CASSEVETGEAGANVLTF.

This chain joins TRBV6-1 and TRBJ2-7; TRBD1 is a possible D gene (5 bases). The ends were cut back, 11 bases at V and 3 bases at J, with 17 bases in the middle. Germline V CDR1 and CDR2: MNHNS, SASEGT. This CDR3 region has 13 residues. The CDR3 coding sequence is TGTGCCGGCGGTAGGGGCAGAATCTACGAGCAGTACTTC. Protein sequence: CAGGRGRIYEQYF.

The chain employs TRBV5-1 and TRBJ2-1, with a possible D match to TRBD1 (6 bases). Germline V gene data show CDR1 as SGHRS and CDR2 as YFSETQ. V shed 3 bases and J shed 7 bases, with 14 bases lying between them. The CDR3 runs to 14 residues. In DNA, the CDR3 is TGCGCCAGCAGCTCACAGGGCCCGCGGAATGAGCAGTTCTTC. Its translation is CASSSQGPRNEQFF.

The V call is TRBV6-5, the J call TRBJ2-5, with 7 bases fitting TRBD2. This CDR3 is 16 amino acids long. V trimming: 2 bases; J trimming: 2 bases; junction bases outside the gene matches: 8. Germline CDR1 reads MNHEY; CDR2 reads SVGAGI. CDR3 amino acids: CASSYHSGGRQETQYF. DNA for the CDR3: TGTGCCAGCAGTTACCATTCGGGGGGAAGGCAAGAGACCCAGTACTTC.

The CDR3 region has the DNA TGTGCCAGTAGTATCAGACAGGGGCGCCCGTCCGACAATGAGCAGTTCTTC. Encoded protein: CASSIRQGRPSDNEQFF. The V and J genes are TRBV19 and TRBJ2-1; TRBD1 agrees at 8 bases. This CDR3 region has 17 residues. The germline CDR1 and CDR2 sequences are LNHDA and SQIVND (reference sequence). The J segment lost 5 bases and the V segment lost 3 bases, leaving 12 bases of the junction unmatched. Complete variable domain (other parts from reference TRBV19 and TRBJ2-1): DGGITQSPKYLFRKEGQNVTLSCEQNLNHDAMYWYRQDPGQGLRLIYYSQIVNDFQKGDIAEGYSVSREKKESFPLTVTSAQKNPTAFYLCASSIRQGRPSDNEQFFGPGTRLTVL.

CDR3 bases: TGTGCCAGCACCCTCTCCGGACAGCCCCGAGGAGCTTTCTTT. Its protein is CASTLSGQPRGAFF. The rearrangement links TRBV6-1 to TRBJ1-1, with a weak D call TRBD1 (6 bases). CDR3 length: 14 amino acids. Germline CDR1 reads MNHNS; CDR2 reads SASEGT. V was clipped by 7 bases and J by 10 bases, with 22 bases between them.

The chain is built from TRBV10-2 and TRBJ2-2; D remains ambiguous. The CDR3 contains 13 residues. V lost 2 bases, J lost 8 bases, and 9 bases lay in between. In germline, CDR1 is WSHSY, CDR2 SAAADI. CDR3 sequence reads: CASSEIPSGELFF. In DNA form, the CDR3 reads TGCGCCAGCAGTGAGATTCCCTCGGGGGAGCTGTTTTTT.

This clone came up a few times. The genes are TRBV5-4 and TRBJ2-1; TRBD1 matches 7 bases. V was pared by 4 bases and J by 3 bases, with 4 bases of the junction left unmatched. Germline-derived CDR1 and CDR2 are SGHNT and YYREEE (reference sequence). CDR3 length: 14 amino acids. CDR3 bases: TGTGCCAGCAGCCCCCGGGACAGCTACAATGAGCAGTTCTTC. It codes for CASSPRDSYNEQFF.

The V call is TRBV27, the J call TRBJ2-6; weak D call: TRBD1 (6 bases). The V gene lost 6 bases and the J gene lost 9 bases, with 21 bases spanning the gap. Per germline, CDR1 MNHEY and CDR2 SMNVEV (reference sequence). The CDR3 is 16 amino acids. The CDR3 bases are TGTGCCAGCAGCTTAGGAACCACCGGGACACTCAACGTCCTGACTTTC. As protein: CASSLGTTGTLNVLTF.

The chain's CDR3 is CASTPTLGTGLSPLHF. CDR3 coding DNA: TGTGCCAGCACTCCAACCCTTGGGACAGGGCTTTCACCCCTCCACTTT. The V call is TRBV28, the J call TRBJ1-6; 9 bases agree with TRBD1. Looked up from germline, CDR1 is MDHEN and CDR2 is SYDVKM. The junction had 13 bases not matched to a gene; V was cut back by 7 bases and J by 9 bases. The CDR3 covers 16 residues.

This clone appeared a few times. The chain is built from TRBV6-1 and TRBJ2-7; tentatively, D is TRBD1 (6 bases). The CDR3 loop spans 15 amino acids. The V gene's germline CDR1 is MNHNS and CDR2 SASEGT. Trimming cost V 9 bases and J 6 bases, with 24 bases left between them. The CDR3 loop reads CASRPQTPTGGEQYF. The DNA of the CDR3 is TGTGCCAGTCGACCTCAGACCCCGACAGGTGGCGAGCAGTACTTC.

The V and J genes are TRBV19 and TRBJ1-1; 8 positions agree with TRBD1. With 7 bases clipped from V and 0 bases from J, the junction kept 4 bases outside the gene matches. This CDR3 spans 14 amino acids. Germline-derived CDR1 and CDR2 are LNHDA and SQIVND (reference sequence). CDR3 region: CASTGGFVNTEAFF. The CDR3 nucleotides are TGTGCCAGTACAGGGGGCTTTGTGAACACTGAAGCTTTCTTT.

This CDR3 is CASSVDTGYNGYTF. CDR3 coding DNA: TGTGCCAGCAGCGTTGATACAGGATATAATGGCTACACCTTC. The chain couples TRBV9 to TRBJ1-2; tentatively, D is TRBD1 (5 bases). This CDR3 spans 14 amino acids. CDR1 is SGDLS, CDR2 YYNGEE, per germline. Trimming pared 2 bases from V and 6 bases from J, leaving 14 bases between.

The chain combines TRBV16 with TRBJ2-7, with TRBD1 identical over 7 bases. From germline, CDR1 is KGHSY and CDR2 FQNENV. J was trimmed by 1 base and V by 6 bases; bases with no gene match: 9. CDR3 length: 15 residues. The CDR3 DNA sequence: TGTGCCAGCAGTCTATCAAACAGGGGTTCCTACGAGCAGTACTTC. Translating gives CASSLSNRGSYEQYF.

The gene calls are TRBV5-6 and TRBJ2-5, with a tentative D call TRBD1 (6 bases). The CDR3 totals 15 residues. The V and J ends lost 0 bases and 1 base respectively, with 10 bases between them. The germline gives CDR1 SGHDT, CDR2 YYEEEE. CDR3: CASSLVPGAQETQYF. Here the CDR3 DNA reads TGTGCCAGCAGCTTGGTACCAGGGGCCCAAGAGACCCAGTACTTC.

The V call is TRBV7-2, the J call TRBJ1-5; D is undetermined. This CDR3 region has 14 residues. Germline V gene sequence: CDR1 SGHTA, CDR2 FQGNSA. V lost 0 bases to trimming and J lost 5 bases, with 8 bases between them. DNA for the CDR3: TGTGCCAGCAGCTTAGCGCTCGGGTATCAGCCCCAGCATTTT. Its protein product is CASSLALGYQPQHF.